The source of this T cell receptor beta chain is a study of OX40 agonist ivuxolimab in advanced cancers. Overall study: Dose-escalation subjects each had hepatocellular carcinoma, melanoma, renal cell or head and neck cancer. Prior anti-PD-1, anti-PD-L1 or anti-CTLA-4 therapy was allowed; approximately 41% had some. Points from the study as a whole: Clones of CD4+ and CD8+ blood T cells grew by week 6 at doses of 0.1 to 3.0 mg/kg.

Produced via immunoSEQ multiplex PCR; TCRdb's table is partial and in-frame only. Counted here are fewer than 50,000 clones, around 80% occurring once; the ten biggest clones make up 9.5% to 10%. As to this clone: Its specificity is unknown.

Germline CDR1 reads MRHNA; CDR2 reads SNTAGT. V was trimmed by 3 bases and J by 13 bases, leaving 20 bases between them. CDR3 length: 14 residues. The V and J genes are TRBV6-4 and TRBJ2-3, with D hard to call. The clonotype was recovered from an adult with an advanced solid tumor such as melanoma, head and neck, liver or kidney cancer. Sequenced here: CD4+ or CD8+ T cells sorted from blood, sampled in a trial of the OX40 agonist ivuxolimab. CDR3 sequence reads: CASSESEEITPEYF. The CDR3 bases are TGTGCCAGCAGTGAATCCGAAGAGATTACACCCGAGTATTTT.